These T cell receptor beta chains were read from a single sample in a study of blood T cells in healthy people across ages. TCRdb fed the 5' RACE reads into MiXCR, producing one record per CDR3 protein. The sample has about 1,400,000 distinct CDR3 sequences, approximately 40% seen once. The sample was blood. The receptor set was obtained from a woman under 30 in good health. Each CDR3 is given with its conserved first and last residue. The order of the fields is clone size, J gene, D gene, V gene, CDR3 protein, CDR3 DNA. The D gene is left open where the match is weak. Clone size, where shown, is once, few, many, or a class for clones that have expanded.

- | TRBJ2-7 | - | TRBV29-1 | CSVGVIRGSFNDEQYF | TGCAGCGTCGGAGTAATTCGGGGGAGTTTTAACGACGAGCAGTACTTC
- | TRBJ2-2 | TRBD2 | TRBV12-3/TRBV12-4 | CASSRTSENTGELFF | TGTGCCAGCAGTCGGACTAGCGAGAACACCGGGGAGCTGTTTTTT
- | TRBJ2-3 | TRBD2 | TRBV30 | CAWSGGSVDTQYF | TGTGCCTGGAGCGGCGGGAGTGTAGATACGCAGTATTTT
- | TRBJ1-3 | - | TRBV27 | CASSLRGGPGNTIYF | TGTGCCAGCAGTTTAAGAGGTGGTCCTGGAAACACCATATATTTT
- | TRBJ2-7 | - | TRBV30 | CAWSMGHHPYEQYF | TGTGCCTGGAGTATGGGACACCATCCCTACGAGCAGTACTTC
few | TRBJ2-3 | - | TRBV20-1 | CSARLALSGSTDTQYF | TGCAGTGCTAGATTGGCCCTCTCTGGTAGCACGGATACGCAGTATTTT
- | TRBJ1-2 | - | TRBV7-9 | CASTFSNYGYTF | TGTGCCAGCACATTCTCTAACTATGGCTACACCTTC
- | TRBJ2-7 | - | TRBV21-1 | CASSNDQDRGTYEQYF | TGTGCCAGCAGCAACGACCAGGACAGGGGGACCTACGAGCAGTACTTC
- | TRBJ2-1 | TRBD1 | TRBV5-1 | CASSTTGEPYNEQFF | TGCGCCAGCAGCACGACAGGGGAACCCTACAATGAGCAGTTCTTC
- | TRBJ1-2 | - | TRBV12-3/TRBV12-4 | CANSLSEGVGYTF | TGTGCCAACAGTTTGTCGGAGGGGGTCGGCTACACCTTC
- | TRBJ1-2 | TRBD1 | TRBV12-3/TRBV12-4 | CASSLKGTGGLSGYTF | TGTGCCAGCAGCCTTAAAGGGACAGGGGGATTGAGTGGCTACACCTTC
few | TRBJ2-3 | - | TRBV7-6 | CASSFQADGTDTQYF | TGTGCCAGCAGCTTTCAGGCGGACGGGACAGATACGCAGTATTTT
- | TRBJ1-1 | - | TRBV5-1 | CASSFEGSLRLDTEAFF | TGCGCCAGCAGCTTTGAGGGATCCCTCCGATTGGACACTGAAGCTTTCTTT
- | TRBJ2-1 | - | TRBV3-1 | CASSQGNARGEQFF | TGTGCCAGCAGCCAAGGTAATGCCCGCGGCGAGCAGTTCTTC